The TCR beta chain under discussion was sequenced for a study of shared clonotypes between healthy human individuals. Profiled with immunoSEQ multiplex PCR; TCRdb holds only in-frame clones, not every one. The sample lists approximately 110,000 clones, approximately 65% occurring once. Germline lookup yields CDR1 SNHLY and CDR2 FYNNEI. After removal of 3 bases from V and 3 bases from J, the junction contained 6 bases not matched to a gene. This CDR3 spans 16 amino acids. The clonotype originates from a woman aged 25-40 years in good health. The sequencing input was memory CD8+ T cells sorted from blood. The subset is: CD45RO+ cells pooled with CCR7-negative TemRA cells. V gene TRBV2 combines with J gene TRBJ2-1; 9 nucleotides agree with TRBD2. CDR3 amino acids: CASSDWREGLYNEQFF. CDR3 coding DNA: TGTGCCAGCAGTGATTGGCGGGAGGGCCTCTACAATGAGCAGTTCTTC.